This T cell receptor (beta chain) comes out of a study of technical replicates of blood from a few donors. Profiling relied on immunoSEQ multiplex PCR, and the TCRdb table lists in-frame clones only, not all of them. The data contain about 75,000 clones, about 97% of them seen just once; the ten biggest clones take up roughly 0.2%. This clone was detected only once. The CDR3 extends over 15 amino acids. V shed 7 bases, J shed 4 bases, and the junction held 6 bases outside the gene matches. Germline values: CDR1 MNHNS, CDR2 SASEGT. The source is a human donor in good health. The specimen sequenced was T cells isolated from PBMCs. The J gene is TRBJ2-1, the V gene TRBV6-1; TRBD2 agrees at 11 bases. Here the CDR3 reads CASILGTSGYNEQFF. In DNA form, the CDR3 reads TGTGCCAGCATTCTTGGGACTAGCGGTTACAATGAGCAGTTCTTC.